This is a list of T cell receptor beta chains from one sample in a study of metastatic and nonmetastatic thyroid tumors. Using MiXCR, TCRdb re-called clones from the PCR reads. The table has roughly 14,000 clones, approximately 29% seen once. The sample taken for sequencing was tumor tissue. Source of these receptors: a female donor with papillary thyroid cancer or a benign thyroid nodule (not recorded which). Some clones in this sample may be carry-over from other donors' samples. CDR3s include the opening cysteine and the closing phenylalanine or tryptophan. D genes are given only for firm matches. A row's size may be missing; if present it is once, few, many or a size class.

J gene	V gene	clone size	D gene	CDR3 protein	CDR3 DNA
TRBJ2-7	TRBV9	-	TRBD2	CASSVGHLTSGISGEQYF	TGTGCCAGCAGCGTCGGACACCTGACTAGCGGGATCTCTGGGGAGCAGTACTTC
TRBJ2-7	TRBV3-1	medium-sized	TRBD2	CASSQLAGYEQYF	TGTGCCAGCAGCCAACTAGCGGGCTACGAGCAGTACTTC
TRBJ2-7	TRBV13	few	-	CASSFGQGSYEQYF	TGTGCCAGCAGCTTCGGGCAGGGATCCTACGAGCAGTACTTC
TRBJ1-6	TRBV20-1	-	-	CSARPRVDSPLHF	TGCAGTGCTAGACCCAGGGTGGATTCACCCCTCCACTTT
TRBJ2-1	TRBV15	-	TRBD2	CATSRGGPASGSYNEQFF	TGTGCCACCAGCAGAGGTGGACCCGCTAGCGGGAGTTACAATGAGCAGTTCTTC
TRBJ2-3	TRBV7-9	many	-	CASRDFARGTDTQYF	TGTGCCAGCAGAGACTTCGCGAGAGGCACAGATACGCAGTATTTT
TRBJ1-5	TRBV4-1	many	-	CASSQERRQPQHF	TGCGCCAGCAGCCAAGAGCGGCGGCAGCCCCAGCATTTT
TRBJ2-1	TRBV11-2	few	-	CASSLRSVPKIYNEQFF	TGTGCCAGCAGCCTCCGTAGCGTGCCCAAAATTTACAATGAGCAGTTCTTC
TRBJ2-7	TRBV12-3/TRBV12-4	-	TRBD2	CASSDASGRGEQYF	TGTGCCAGCAGTGATGCTAGCGGGAGGGGCGAGCAGTACTTC
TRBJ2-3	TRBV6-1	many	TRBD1	CASSEAPGQGSDTQYF	TGTGCCAGCAGTGAAGCCCCGGGACAGGGCTCAGATACGCAGTATTTT
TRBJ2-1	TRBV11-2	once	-	CASSRTRGWEQFF	TGTGCCAGCAGCCGAACTCGAGGATGGGAGCAGTTCTTC
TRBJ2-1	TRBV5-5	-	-	CSSSQTGDNEQFF	TGTTCCAGCAGTCAGACGGGAGATAATGAGCAGTTCTTC
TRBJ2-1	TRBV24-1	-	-	CATSDLSGKFNEQFF	TGTGCCACCAGTGATTTGTCCGGGAAATTCAATGAGCAGTTCTTC
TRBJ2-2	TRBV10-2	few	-	CASSDGEPGELFF	TGCGCCAGCAGTGATGGGGAACCCGGGGAGCTGTTTTTT
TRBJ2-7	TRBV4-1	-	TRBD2	CASSRGGDGGYEQYF	TGCGCCAGCAGCCGCGGGGGGGACGGGGGCTACGAGCAGTACTTC
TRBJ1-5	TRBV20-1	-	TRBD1	CSAIPGGRNQPQHF	TGCAGTGCGATTCCAGGGGGCCGCAATCAGCCCCAGCACTTT
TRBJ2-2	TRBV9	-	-	CASSELEGPTGELFF	TGTGCCAGCAGCGAGTTGGAGGGTCCCACCGGGGAGCTGTTTTTT
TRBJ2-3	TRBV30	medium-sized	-	CAWTLASRDTQYF	TGTGCCTGGACTCTAGCGAGCAGAGATACGCAGTATTTT
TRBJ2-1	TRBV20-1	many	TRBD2	CSAKLAGPYNEQFF	TGCAGTGCGAAACTAGCGGGTCCCTACAATGAGCAGTTCTTC
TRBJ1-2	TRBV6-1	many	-	CASRQGFNYGYTF	TGTGCCAGCAGGCAGGGTTTTAACTATGGCTACACCTTC
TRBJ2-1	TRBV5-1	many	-	CASSADPGTDNEQFF	TGCGCCAGCAGCGCAGACCCGGGCACAGACAATGAGCAGTTCTTC
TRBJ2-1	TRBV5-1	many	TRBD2	CASRSRLAGDNEQFF	TGCGCCAGCAGATCTCGACTAGCGGGTGACAATGAGCAGTTCTTC
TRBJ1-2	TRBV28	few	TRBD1	CASSPGTDVYGYTF	TGTGCCAGCAGTCCCGGGACAGATGTATATGGCTACACCTTC
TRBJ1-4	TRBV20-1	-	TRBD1	CSARDGGTVNEKLFF	TGCAGTGCTAGAGATGGTGGGACAGTTAATGAAAAACTGTTTTTT
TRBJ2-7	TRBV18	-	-	CASSRVGGEQYF	TGTGCCAGCTCACGAGTCGGAGGGGAGCAGTACTTC
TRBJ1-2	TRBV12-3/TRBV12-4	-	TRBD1	CASSRTGYGYTF	TGTGCCAGCAGCCGGACAGGCTATGGCTACACCTTC
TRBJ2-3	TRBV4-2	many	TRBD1	CASSQGTGHTDTQYF	TGTGCCAGCAGCCAAGGGACAGGGCACACAGATACGCAGTATTTT
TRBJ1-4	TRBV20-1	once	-	CSAREGRNNEKLFF	TGCAGTGCTAGAGAGGGACGGAATAATGAAAAACTGTTTTTT
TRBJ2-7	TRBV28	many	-	CASSLNRGLYEQYF	TGTGCCAGCAGTTTGAATAGGGGTCTCTACGAGCAGTACTTC
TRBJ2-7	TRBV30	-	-	CAWSKGTHEQYF	TGTGCCTGGAGTAAGGGTACCCACGAGCAGTACTTC
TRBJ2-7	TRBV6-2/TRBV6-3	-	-	CASSYRDNSYEQYF	TGTGCCAGCAGTTACCGGGACAACTCCTACGAGCAGTACTTC
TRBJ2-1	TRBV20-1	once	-	CSASSGYPYNEQFF	TGCAGTGCTAGTAGCGGCTACCCCTACAATGAGCAGTTCTTC
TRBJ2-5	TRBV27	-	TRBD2	CASSEGPSGSSRETQYF	TGTGCCAGCAGCGAGGGTCCTAGCGGGAGTTCGAGAGAGACCCAGTACTTC
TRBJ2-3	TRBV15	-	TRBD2	CATSRGGTSGIGGTDTQYF	TGTGCCACCAGCAGGGGCGGGACTAGCGGGATTGGGGGCACAGATACGCAGTATTTT
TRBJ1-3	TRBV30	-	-	CAWRFRGSGNTIYF	TGTGCCTGGAGGTTTAGAGGCTCTGGAAACACCATATATTTT
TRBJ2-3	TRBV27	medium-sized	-	CASRGAYGDTQYF	TGTGCCAGCCGGGGGGCCTACGGAGATACGCAGTATTTT
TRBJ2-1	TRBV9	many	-	CASSAALREGDEQFF	TGTGCCAGCAGCGCCGCCCTAAGAGAGGGCGATGAGCAGTTCTTC
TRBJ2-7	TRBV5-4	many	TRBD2	CASSLSSSGYTYEQYF	TGTGCCAGCAGCTTAAGCTCTAGCGGGTATACCTACGAGCAGTACTTC
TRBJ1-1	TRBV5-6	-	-	CASTKNGGVTEAFF	TGTGCCAGCACCAAGAATGGCGGGGTTACTGAAGCTTTCTTT
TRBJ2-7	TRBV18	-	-	CASSPDSPREQYF	TGTGCCAGCTCACCGGATAGCCCTCGGGAGCAGTACTTC